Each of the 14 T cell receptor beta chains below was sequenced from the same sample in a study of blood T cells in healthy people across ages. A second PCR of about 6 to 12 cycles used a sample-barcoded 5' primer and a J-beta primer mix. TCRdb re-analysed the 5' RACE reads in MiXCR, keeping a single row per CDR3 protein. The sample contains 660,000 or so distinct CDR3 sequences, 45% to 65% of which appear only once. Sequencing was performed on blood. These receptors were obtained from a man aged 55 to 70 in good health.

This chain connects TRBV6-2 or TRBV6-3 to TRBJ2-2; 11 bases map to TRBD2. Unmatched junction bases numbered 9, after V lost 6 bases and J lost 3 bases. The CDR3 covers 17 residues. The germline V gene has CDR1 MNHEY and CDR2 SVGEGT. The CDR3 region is CASSTISGRADTGELFF. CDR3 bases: TGTGCCAGCAGCACAATTAGCGGGAGGGCCGACACCGGGGAGCTGTTTTTT.

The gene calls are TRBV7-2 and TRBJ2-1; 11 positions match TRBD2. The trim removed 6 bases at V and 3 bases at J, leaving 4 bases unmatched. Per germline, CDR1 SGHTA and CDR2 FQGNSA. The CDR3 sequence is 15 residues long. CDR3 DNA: TGTGCCAGCAGAAGGACTAGCGGGCACTACAATGAGCAGTTCTTC. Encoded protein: CASRRTSGHYNEQFF.

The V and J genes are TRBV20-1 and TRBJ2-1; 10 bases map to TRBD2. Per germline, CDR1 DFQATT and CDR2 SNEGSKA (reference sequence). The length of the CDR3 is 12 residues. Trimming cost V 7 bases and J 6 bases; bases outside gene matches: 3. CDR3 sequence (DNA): TGCAGTGGGCTAGCGGGGGTCAATGAGCAGTTCTTC. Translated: CSGLAGVNEQFF.

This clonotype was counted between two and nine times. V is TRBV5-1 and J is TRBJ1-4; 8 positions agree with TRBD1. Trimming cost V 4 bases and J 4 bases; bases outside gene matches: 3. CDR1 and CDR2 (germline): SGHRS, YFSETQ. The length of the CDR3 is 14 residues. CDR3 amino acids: CASSRQGINEKLFF. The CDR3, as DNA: TGCGCCAGCAGCCGACAGGGGATTAATGAAAAACTGTTTTTT.

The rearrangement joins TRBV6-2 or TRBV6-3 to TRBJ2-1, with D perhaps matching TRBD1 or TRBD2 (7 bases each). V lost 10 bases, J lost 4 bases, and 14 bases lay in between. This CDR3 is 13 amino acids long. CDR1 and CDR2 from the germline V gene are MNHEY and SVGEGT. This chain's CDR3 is CATRGGQYNEQFF. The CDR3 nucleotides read TGTGCCACCAGGGGGGGACAATACAATGAGCAGTTCTTC.

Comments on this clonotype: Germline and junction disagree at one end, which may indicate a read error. The CDR3 DNA follows: TGCGCCAGCAGCTCTTTTCGGGACTCAACTAGCACAGATACGCAGTATTTT. Translation: CASSSFRDSTSTDTQYF. V and J are TRBV11-2 and TRBJ2-3; possibly TRBD2 for D (6 bases). Germline V gene lookup returns CDR1 SGHAT and CDR2 FQNNGV. The CDR3 sequence is 17 residues long.

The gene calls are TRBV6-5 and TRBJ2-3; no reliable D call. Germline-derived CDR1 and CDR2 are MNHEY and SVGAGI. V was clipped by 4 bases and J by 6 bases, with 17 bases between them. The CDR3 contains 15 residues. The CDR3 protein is CASSSMNPAWDTQYF. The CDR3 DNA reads TGTGCCAGCAGTTCAATGAACCCAGCCTGGGATACGCAGTATTTT.

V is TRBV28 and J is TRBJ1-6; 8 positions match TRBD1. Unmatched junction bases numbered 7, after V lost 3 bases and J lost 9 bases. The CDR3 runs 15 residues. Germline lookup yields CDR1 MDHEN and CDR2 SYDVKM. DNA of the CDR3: TGTGCCAGCAGTTTCCGTACAGGGGGTTCTTCACCCCTCCACTTT. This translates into CASSFRTGGSSPLHF. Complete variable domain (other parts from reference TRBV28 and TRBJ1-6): DVKVTQSSRYLVKRTGEKVFLECVQDMDHENMFWYRQDPGLGLRLIYFSYDVKMKEKGDIPEGYSVSREKKERFSLILESASTNQTSMYLCASSFRTGGSSPLHFGNGTRLTVT.

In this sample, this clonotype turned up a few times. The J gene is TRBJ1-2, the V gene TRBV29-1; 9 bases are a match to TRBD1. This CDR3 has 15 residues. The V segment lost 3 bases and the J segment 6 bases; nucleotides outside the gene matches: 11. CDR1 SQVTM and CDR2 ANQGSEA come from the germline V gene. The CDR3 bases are TGCAGCGTTGATTCCCCCAGGGGACAGGGCCATGGCTACACCTTC. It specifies CSVDSPRGQGHGYTF.

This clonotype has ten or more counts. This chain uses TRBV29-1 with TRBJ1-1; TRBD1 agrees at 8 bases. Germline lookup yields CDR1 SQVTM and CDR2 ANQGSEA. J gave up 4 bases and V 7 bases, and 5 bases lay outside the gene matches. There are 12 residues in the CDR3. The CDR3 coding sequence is TGCAGCGGCGGGACAGGCTTCACTGAAGCTTTCTTT. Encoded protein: CSGGTGFTEAFF.

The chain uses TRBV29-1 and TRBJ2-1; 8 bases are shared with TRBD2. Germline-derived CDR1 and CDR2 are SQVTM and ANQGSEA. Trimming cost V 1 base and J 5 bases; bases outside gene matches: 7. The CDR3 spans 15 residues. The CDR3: CSVEGTAGAHNEQFF. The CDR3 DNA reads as TGCAGCGTTGAAGGAACAGCGGGGGCGCACAATGAGCAGTTCTTC.

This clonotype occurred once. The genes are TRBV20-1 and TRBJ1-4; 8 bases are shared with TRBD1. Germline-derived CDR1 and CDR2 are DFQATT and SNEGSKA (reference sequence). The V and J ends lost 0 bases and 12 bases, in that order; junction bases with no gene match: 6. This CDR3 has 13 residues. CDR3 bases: TGCAGTGCTAGAGATGGGACAGGCGTTCAACTGTTTTTT. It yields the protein CSARDGTGVQLFF.

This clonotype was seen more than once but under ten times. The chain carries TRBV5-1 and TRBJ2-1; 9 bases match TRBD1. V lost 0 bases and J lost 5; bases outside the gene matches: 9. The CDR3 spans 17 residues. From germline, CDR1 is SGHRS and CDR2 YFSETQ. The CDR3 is CASSLDPGQGINNEQFF. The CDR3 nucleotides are TGCGCCAGCAGCTTGGATCCGGGACAGGGTATCAACAATGAGCAGTTCTTC.

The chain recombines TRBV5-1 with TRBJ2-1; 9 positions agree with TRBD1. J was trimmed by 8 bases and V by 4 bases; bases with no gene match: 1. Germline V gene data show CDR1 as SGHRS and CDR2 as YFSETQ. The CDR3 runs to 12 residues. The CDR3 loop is CASSRDRDEQFF. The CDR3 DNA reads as TGCGCCAGCAGCCGGGACAGGGATGAGCAGTTCTTC.